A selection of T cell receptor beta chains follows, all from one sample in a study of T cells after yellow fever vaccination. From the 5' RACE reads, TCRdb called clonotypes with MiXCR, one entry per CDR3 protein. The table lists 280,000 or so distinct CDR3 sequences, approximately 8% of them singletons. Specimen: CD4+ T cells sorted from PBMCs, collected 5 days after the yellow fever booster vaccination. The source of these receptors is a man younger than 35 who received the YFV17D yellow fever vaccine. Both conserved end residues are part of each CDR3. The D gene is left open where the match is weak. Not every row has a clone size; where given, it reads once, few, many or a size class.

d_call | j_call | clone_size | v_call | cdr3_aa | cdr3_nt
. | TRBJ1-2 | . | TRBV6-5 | CASSYSGTTYGYTF | TGTGCCAGCAGTTACTCGGGGACAACCTATGGCTACACCTTC
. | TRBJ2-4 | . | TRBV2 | CASSEAPLTGSPVTTHIQYF | TGTGCCAGCAGTGAAGCCCCCCTAACAGGGTCTCCGGTGACGACCCACATTCAGTACTTC
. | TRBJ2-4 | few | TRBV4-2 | CASSQQRANIQYF | TGTGCCAGCAGCCAGCAGAGGGCAAACATTCAGTACTTC
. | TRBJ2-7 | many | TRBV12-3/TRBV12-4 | CASSLLDGPIGQYF | TGTGCCAGCAGTTTATTGGACGGACCCATCGGGCAGTACTTC
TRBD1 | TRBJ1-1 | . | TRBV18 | CASTPGTGVVATEAFF | TGTGCCAGCACTCCGGGGACAGGGGTGGTCGCCACTGAAGCTTTCTTT
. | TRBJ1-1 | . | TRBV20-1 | CSAPPGATEAFF | TGCAGTGCTCCCCCGGGCGCGACTGAAGCTTTCTTT
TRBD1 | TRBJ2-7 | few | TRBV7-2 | CASSTDRGRVEQYF | TGTGCCAGCAGCACGGACAGGGGGCGAGTCGAGCAGTACTTC
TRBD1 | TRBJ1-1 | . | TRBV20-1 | CSATRDRNTEAFF | TGCAGTGCTACCAGGGACAGGAACACTGAAGCTTTCTTT
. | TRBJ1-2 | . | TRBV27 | CATASKGDYGYTF | TGTGCCACCGCGAGCAAGGGAGACTATGGCTACACCTTC
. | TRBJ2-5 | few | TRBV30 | CAWSVLGGGETQYF | TGTGCCTGGAGTGTACTCGGCGGTGGAGAGACCCAGTACTTC
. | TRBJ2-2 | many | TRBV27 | CASSLNGHGELFF | TGTGCCAGCAGTTTAAATGGGCACGGGGAGCTGTTTTTT
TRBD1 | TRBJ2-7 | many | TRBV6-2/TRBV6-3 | CASGHRGPVEQYF | TGTGCCAGCGGACACAGGGGGCCGGTCGAGCAGTACTTC
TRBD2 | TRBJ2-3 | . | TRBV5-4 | CASSTPRTRSTDTQYF | TGTGCCAGCAGCACCCCCCGGACTAGGAGCACAGATACGCAGTATTTT
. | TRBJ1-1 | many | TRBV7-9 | CASSSQGSVVAEAFF | TGTGCCAGCAGCTCCCAGGGGAGTGTAGTAGCTGAAGCTTTCTTT
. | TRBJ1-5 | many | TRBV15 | CATSTRWAAEYSNQPQHF | TGTGCCACCAGCACCCGTTGGGCAGCAGAATATAGCAATCAGCCCCAGCATTTT
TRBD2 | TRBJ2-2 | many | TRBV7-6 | CASSPGTTKTGELFF | TGTGCCAGCAGCCCGGGGACTACCAAAACCGGGGAGCTGTTTTTT
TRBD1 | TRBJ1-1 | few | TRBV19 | CASRDQGGAEAFF | TGTGCCAGCCGAGATCAGGGGGGAGCTGAAGCTTTCTTT
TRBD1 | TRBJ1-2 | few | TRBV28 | CASNSGGQGGYTF | TGTGCCAGCAACTCAGGGGGGCAAGGTGGCTACACCTTC
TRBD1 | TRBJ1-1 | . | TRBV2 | CASNLDRENTEAFF | TGTGCCAGCAACCTGGACAGGGAGAACACTGAAGCTTTCTTT
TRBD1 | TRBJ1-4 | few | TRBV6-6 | CASSENRGINEKLFF | TGTGCCAGCAGCGAGAACAGGGGGATTAATGAAAAACTGTTTTTT
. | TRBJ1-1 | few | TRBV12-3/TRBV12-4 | CASSVDKMNTEAFF | TGTGCCAGCAGTGTGGACAAGATGAACACTGAAGCTTTCTTT
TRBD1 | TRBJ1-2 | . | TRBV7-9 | CASSAHRTGGNGGYGYTF | TGTGCCAGCAGCGCCCACCGGACAGGGGGCAACGGAGGCTATGGCTACACCTTC
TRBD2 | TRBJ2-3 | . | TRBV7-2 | CASSTRLAGGKDTQYF | TGTGCCAGCAGCACACGACTAGCGGGGGGGAAAGATACGCAGTATTTT
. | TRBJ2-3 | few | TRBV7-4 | CASSSGVRLRTDTQYF | TGTGCCAGCAGCTCGGGCGTGCGGCTTAGGACAGATACGCAGTATTTT
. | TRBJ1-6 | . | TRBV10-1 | CASSAVGRSPLHF | TGCGCCAGCAGTGCGGTCGGTCGGTCACCCCTCCACTTT
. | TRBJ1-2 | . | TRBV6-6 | CASSRSFNYGYTF | TGTGCCAGCAGCCGGTCCTTTAACTATGGCTACACCTTC
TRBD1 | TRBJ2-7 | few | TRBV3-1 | CASSHRSPTGTYEQYF | TGTGCCAGCAGCCACAGATCACCGACAGGGACATACGAGCAGTACTTC
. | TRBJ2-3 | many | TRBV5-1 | CASAATSTDTQYF | TGCGCCAGCGCGGCTACTAGCACAGATACGCAGTATTTT
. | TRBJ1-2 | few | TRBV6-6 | CASSYRGISYGYTF | TGTGCCAGCAGTTACCGGGGGATTAGCTATGGCTACACCTTC
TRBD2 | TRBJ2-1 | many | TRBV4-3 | CASSQGLTSSNEQFF | TGCGCCAGCAGCCAAGGGTTGACTAGCTCCAATGAGCAGTTCTTC
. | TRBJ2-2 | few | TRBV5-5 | CASSHGPNTGELFF | TGTGCCAGCAGCCACGGACCGAACACCGGGGAGCTGTTTTTT
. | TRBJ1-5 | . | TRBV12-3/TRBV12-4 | CASTQSGQPQHF | TGTGCCAGCACCCAGTCGGGGCAGCCCCAGCATTTT
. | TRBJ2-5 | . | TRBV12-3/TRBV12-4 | CASSYGAQTQYF | TGTGCCAGCAGTTATGGGGCCCAGACCCAGTACTTC
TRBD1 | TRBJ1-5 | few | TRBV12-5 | CASGRTGLNQPQHF | TGTGCTAGTGGACGGACAGGGCTGAATCAGCCCCAGCATTTT
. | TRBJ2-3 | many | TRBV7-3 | CASSLNPSTDTQYF | TGTGCCAGCAGCTTAAATCCCAGCACAGATACGCAGTATTTT
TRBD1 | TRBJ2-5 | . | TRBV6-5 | CASRHDRGLAETQYF | TGTGCCAGCAGACACGACAGGGGGCTGGCAGAGACCCAGTACTTC
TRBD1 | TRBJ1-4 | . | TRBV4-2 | CASSLGQHNEKLFF | TGTGCCAGCAGCCTGGGACAGCATAATGAAAAACTGTTTTTT
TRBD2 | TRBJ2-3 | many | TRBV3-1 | CASSLLGLAGDPRHSQYF | TGTGCCAGCAGCCTCCTGGGACTAGCGGGGGACCCCCGCCACTCGCAGTATTTT
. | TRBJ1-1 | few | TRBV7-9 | CASSSGRDTNSNTEAFF | TGTGCCAGCAGTTCCGGACGGGACACCAATTCGAACACTGAAGCTTTCTTT
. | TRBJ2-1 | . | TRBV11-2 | CASSLPTSTVGSYNEQFF | TGTGCCAGCAGCTTACCTACCTCGACAGTGGGCTCCTACAATGAGCAGTTCTTC
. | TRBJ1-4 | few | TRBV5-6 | CASSLDPGTNEKLFF | TGTGCCAGCAGCTTGGATCCGGGGACTAATGAAAAACTGTTTTTT
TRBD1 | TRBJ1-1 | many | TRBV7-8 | CASSTGTGGTEAFF | TGTGCCAGCAGCACTGGGACAGGGGGTACTGAAGCTTTCTTT
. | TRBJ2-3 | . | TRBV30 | CAWSVVRISSTDTQYF | TGTGCCTGGAGTGTAGTCCGCATTTCTAGCACAGATACGCAGTATTTT
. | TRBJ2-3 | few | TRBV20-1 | CSARRISSTDTQYF | TGCAGTGCTAGGAGGATTTCTAGCACAGATACGCAGTATTTT